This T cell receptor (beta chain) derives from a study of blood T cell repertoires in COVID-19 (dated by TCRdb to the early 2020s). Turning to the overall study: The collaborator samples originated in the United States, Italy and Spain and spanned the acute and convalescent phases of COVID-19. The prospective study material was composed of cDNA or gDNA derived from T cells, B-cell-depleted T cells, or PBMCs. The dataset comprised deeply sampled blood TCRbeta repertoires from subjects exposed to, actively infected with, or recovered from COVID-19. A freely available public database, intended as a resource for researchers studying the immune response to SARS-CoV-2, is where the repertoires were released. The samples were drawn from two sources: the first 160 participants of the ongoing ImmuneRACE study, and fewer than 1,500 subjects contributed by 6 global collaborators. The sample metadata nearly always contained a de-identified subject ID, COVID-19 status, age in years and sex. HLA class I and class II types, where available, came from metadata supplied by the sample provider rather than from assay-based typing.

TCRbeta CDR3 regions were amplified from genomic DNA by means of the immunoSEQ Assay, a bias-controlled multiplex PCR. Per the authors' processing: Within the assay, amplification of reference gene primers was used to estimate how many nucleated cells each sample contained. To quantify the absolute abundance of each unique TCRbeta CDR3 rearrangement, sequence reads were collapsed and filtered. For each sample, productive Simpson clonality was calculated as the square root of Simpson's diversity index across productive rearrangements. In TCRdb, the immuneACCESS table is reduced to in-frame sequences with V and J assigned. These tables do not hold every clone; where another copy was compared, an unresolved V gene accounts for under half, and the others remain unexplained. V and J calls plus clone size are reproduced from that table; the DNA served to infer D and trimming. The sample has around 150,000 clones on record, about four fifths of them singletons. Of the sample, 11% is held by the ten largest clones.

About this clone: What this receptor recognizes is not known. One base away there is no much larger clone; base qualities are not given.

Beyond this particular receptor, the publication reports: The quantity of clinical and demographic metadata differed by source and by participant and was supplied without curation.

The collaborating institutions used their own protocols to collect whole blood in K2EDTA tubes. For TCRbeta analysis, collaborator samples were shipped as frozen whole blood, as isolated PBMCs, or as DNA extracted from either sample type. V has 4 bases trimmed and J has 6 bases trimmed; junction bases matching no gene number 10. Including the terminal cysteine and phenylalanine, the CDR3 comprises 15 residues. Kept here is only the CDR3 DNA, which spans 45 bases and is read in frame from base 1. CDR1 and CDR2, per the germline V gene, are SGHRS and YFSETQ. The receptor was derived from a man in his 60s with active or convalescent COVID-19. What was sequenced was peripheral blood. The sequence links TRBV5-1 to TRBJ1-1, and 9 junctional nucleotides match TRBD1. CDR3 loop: CASSGWTGEIAEAFF. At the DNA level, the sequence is TGCGCCAGCAGCGGGTGGACAGGGGAGATAGCTGAAGCTTTCTTT.